Presented here are 26 T cell receptor beta chains from one specimen sequenced in a study of blood T cell repertoires in COVID-19. Libraries were prepared by immunoSEQ multiplex PCR; TCRdb keeps only in-frame clonotypes and omits some of them. This table has about 150,000 clones, roughly 84% appearing once. The sample was peripheral blood. These receptors all come from a human donor in a cohort sampled during active COVID-19.

V and J are TRBV19 and TRBJ2-3, with 7 bases lining up with TRBD2. Germline loops: CDR1 LNHDA, CDR2 SQIVND (reference sequence). V was pared by 2 bases and J by 2 bases, with 4 bases of the junction left unmatched. The CDR3 loop spans 15 amino acids. CDR3 residues: CASSITGTNTDTQYF. CDR3 DNA sequence: TGTGCCAGTAGTATAACGGGGACTAACACAGATACGCAGTATTTT.

V and J are TRBV6-2 or TRBV6-3 and TRBJ2-7, with D possibly being TRBD2 (6 bases). V was shortened by 2 bases and J by 3 bases, with 11 bases between the two germline ends. There are 14 residues in the CDR3. Germline-derived CDR1 and CDR2 are MNHEY and SVGEGT. The CDR3 sequence is CASSYGGEHYEQYF. For the CDR3, the DNA is TGTGCCAGCAGTTACGGCGGGGAGCACTACGAGCAGTACTTC.

This sequence joins TRBV4-2 and TRBJ2-3; TRBD2 aligns across 11 bases. Germline trimming cut 0 bases from V and 14 bases from J; bases unmatched to any gene: 13. The germline CDR1 and CDR2 sequences are LGHNA and YNFKEQ. The CDR3 covers 16 residues. The CDR3 DNA reads TGTGCCAGCAGCCAAGATCTTCGCGGGGCTAGCGGGAGGAGGTATTTT. Its protein is CASSQDLRGASGRRYF.

The chain recombines TRBV7-2 with TRBJ2-5; 10 bases align to TRBD1. This CDR3 contains 16 residues. CDR1 is SGHTA and CDR2 is FQGNSA in the germline V gene. After removal of 0 bases from V and 7 bases from J, the junction contained 8 bases not matched to a gene. The CDR3 coding sequence is TGTGCCAGCAGCTTAGCCACGACAGGGGGCGGTGGGACCCAGTACTTC. Its protein product is CASSLATTGGGGTQYF.

The chain is built from TRBV12-5 and TRBJ2-5; D remains unclear. V was clipped by 7 bases and J by 1 base, with 10 bases between them. CDR1 and CDR2 from the germline V gene are LGHNT and FRNRAP. The CDR3 extends over 13 amino acids. CDR3 coding DNA: TGTGCTAGTGCCGGAGCACTCCAAGAGACCCAGTACTTC. It encodes CASAGALQETQYF.

The sample holds one count of this clone. V gene TRBV2 combines with J gene TRBJ2-5; a possible D gene is TRBD2 (5 bases). The CDR3 consists of 13 residues. V lost 7 bases, J lost 2 bases, and 11 bases lay in between. Germline V gene lookup returns CDR1 SNHLY and CDR2 FYNNEI. The CDR3 sequence is CASIKAVQETQYF. The CDR3 DNA follows: TGTGCCAGCATCAAAGCGGTGCAAGAGACCCAGTACTTC.

The rearrangement joins TRBV12-3 or TRBV12-4 to TRBJ1-2; weak D call: TRBD1 (5 bases). V lost 6 bases to trimming and J lost 8 bases, with 13 bases between them. This CDR3 has 12 amino acids. The CDR3 protein is CASSRQYQGYTF. The CDR3 DNA reads TGTGCCAGCAGCCGACAGTACCAGGGCTACACCTTC.

The chain links TRBV5-1 to TRBJ2-3, with D possibly matching TRBD2 (5 bases). There are 16 residues in the CDR3. Per germline, CDR1 SGHRS and CDR2 YFSETQ. Trimming left V 6 bases short and J 4 bases short, with 21 bases between. CDR3 region: CASKASREGRSDTQYF. CDR3 coding DNA: TGCGCCAGCAAAGCATCACGTGAGGGTCGTTCAGATACGCAGTATTTT.

The V call is TRBV5-1, the J call TRBJ2-1; possibly TRBD1 for D (5 bases). The germline V gene encodes CDR1 SGHRS and CDR2 YFSETQ. The CDR3 is made up of 15 amino acids. V was shortened by 4 bases and J by 0 bases, with 11 bases between the two germline ends. The CDR3 DNA is TGCGCCAGCAGCCCCGACAGCCTCTCCTACAATGAGCAGTTCTTC. Amino acid sequence: CASSPDSLSYNEQFF.

The genes are TRBV12-3 or TRBV12-4 and TRBJ1-1; D remains unclear. Trimming stripped 6 bases from V and 3 bases from J, with 11 bases between. CDR3 size: 13 residues. The CDR3 is CASRRAGYTEAFF. Here the CDR3 DNA reads TGTGCCAGCAGGCGGGCGGGATACACTGAAGCTTTCTTT.

The chain carries TRBV19 and TRBJ2-1; 9 bases line up with TRBD2. Germline CDR1 reads LNHDA; CDR2 reads SQIVND (reference sequence). The CDR3 totals 16 residues. V lost 3 bases and J lost 5; bases outside the gene matches: 8. CDR3 region: CASSIWSGGRDNEQFF. The CDR3 bases are TGTGCCAGTAGTATTTGGTCGGGCGGGAGGGACAATGAGCAGTTCTTC.

The chain's CDR3 is CASSRFLAGGDTQYF. The CDR3 bases are TGCGCCAGCAGCCGTTTCCTAGCGGGGGGCGACACGCAGTATTTT. V and J are TRBV4-3 and TRBJ2-3; TRBD2 matches at 11 bases. Unmatched junction bases numbered 9, after V lost 4 bases and J lost 9 bases. The CDR3 is 15 residues long. CDR1 is LGHNA, CDR2 YSLEER, per germline.

This clone showed up just a few times. The chain links TRBV6-1 to TRBJ2-5; 10 nucleotides line up with TRBD1. J gave up 5 bases and V 2 bases, and 8 bases lay outside the gene matches. This CDR3 is 16 amino acids long. CDR1 is MNHNS, CDR2 SASEGT, per germline. CDR3 sequence: CASSEQGQGYSETQYF. CDR3 DNA sequence: TGTGCCAGCAGTGAACAGGGACAGGGGTATTCGGAGACCCAGTACTTC.

The chain links TRBV9 to TRBJ1-3; the D gene is possibly TRBD1 (6 bases). Looked up from germline, CDR1 is SGDLS and CDR2 is YYNGEE. With 2 bases removed from V and 4 bases from J, the gap between germline ends came to 19 bases. The length of the CDR3 is 17 residues. Here the CDR3 DNA reads TGTGCCAGCAGCGTCGATGTTTTGGGGGCGCGAGGAAACACCATATATTTT. Amino acids: CASSVDVLGARGNTIYF.

The CDR3, as DNA: TGTGCCAGCAGCGTCTCGGGACAGGGGGGGAATACGCAGTATTTT. Translating gives CASSVSGQGGNTQYF. The V call is TRBV9, the J call TRBJ2-3, with 11 bases that match TRBD1. The CDR3 has 15 amino acids. Germline V gene lookup returns CDR1 SGDLS and CDR2 YYNGEE. V lost 2 bases to trimming and J lost 7 bases; unmatched junction nucleotides: 6.

V gene TRBV2 combines with J gene TRBJ2-2, with a tentative D call TRBD2 (6 bases). CDR1 SNHLY and CDR2 FYNNEI come from the germline V gene. Deletions cut 5 bases from V and 8 bases from J, with 15 bases between. The CDR3 has 14 amino acids. The CDR3 spells CASSPGLPKGELFF. In DNA, the CDR3 is TGTGCCAGCAGTCCAGGACTACCCAAAGGGGAGCTGTTTTTT.

The J gene is TRBJ1-4, the V gene TRBV2; D gene uncertain. The germline V gene has CDR1 SNHLY and CDR2 FYNNEI. V gave up 5 bases and J gave up 8 bases, with 18 bases separating them. CDR3 size: 15 residues. Here the CDR3 DNA reads TGTGCCAGCAGTCAACCGGGGTCCAAAGGGGAAAAACTGTTTTTT. It specifies CASSQPGSKGEKLFF.

The chain joins TRBV19 to TRBJ2-5, with D possibly TRBD2 on 6 matching bases. V gave up 4 bases and J gave up 5 bases, with 11 bases separating them. The germline V gene has CDR1 LNHDA and CDR2 SQIVND (reference sequence). CDR3 length: 13 residues. The CDR3 bases are TGTGCCAGTAGTAGCGGGATGAGGGAGACCCAGTACTTC. Its protein is CASSSGMRETQYF.

This clone was counted once. The rearrangement links TRBV5-1 to TRBJ2-7; the D is unclear. Trimming left V 4 bases short and J 3 bases short, with 11 bases between. Per the germline V gene, CDR1 is SGHRS and CDR2 is YFSETQ. CDR3 length equals 13 residues. This CDR3 is CASSLDGNYEQYV. The CDR3 DNA reads as TGCGCCAGCAGCCTGGACGGTAACTACGAGCAGTACGTC.

The chain links TRBV11-3 to TRBJ1-6; TRBD1 aligns across 10 bases. Germline values: CDR1 SGHNT, CDR2 YENEEA. The V and J ends lost 3 bases and 7 bases, in that order; junction bases with no gene match: 3. This CDR3 has 15 amino acids. The CDR3 bases are TGTGCCAGCAGCTTCCGGACAGGGGGGAATTCACCCCTCCACTTT. Protein sequence: CASSFRTGGNSPLHF.

The V gene is TRBV30, the J gene TRBJ1-2, with TRBD1 as a possible D gene (5 bases). Germline CDR1 and CDR2: GTSNPN and SVGIG (reference sequence). The length of the CDR3 is 11 residues. Trimming left V 3 bases short and J 8 bases short, with 10 bases between. The CDR3 DNA reads TGTGCCTGGAGCCAGAAGGGGGGCTACACCTTC. It is translated as CAWSQKGGYTF.

The chain carries TRBV9 and TRBJ1-4; the match to TRBD1 covers 10 bases. The germline CDR1 and CDR2 sequences are SGDLS and YYNGEE. Germline trimming cut 3 bases from V and 6 bases from J; bases unmatched to any gene: 8. The CDR3 covers 16 residues. CDR3 DNA sequence: TGTGCCAGCAGCGAGACTAGGACAGGGGGTGATGAAAAACTGTTTTTT. Protein sequence: CASSETRTGGDEKLFF.

The V and J genes are TRBV11-3 and TRBJ2-5; D is perhaps TRBD1 (7 bases). Between the trimmed V and J ends, which lost 1 base and 3 bases, there was a span of 15 bases. The germline V gene has CDR1 SGHNT and CDR2 YENEEA. The CDR3 has 16 amino acids. The chain's CDR3 is CASSLGSSRGEETQYF. The DNA of the CDR3 is TGTGCCAGCAGCTTAGGTTCTAGCAGGGGGGAAGAGACCCAGTACTTC.

The rearrangement uses TRBV7-6 and TRBJ1-4; D is possibly TRBD1 (5 bases). Germline-derived CDR1 and CDR2 are SGHVS and FNYEAQ. The CDR3 is 16 residues long. Trimming stripped 5 bases from V and 0 bases from J, with 13 bases between. Written as DNA, the CDR3 is TGTGCCAGCAGCCTAACAGGTTCAGCAACTAATGAAAAACTGTTTTTT. As protein: CASSLTGSATNEKLFF.

This chain uses TRBV3-1 (or the pseudogene TRBV3-2) with TRBJ1-2; D gene ambiguous. Germline values: CDR1 LGHDT, CDR2 YNNKEL (reference sequence). V shed 0 bases and J shed 8 bases, with 4 bases lying between them. The CDR3 is made up of 11 amino acids. The DNA for the CDR3 is TGTGCCAGCAGCCAAGACCAGGGCTACACCTTC. Translated: CASSQDQGYTF.

The rearrangement links TRBV5-4 to TRBJ2-7, with 10 bases matching TRBD2. V was pared by 4 bases and J by 7 bases, with 14 bases of the junction left unmatched. This CDR3 contains 16 residues. CDR1 is SGHNT, CDR2 YYREEE, per germline (reference sequence). The CDR3 bases are TGTGCCAGCAGCCTATCCGGGGCTAGCGGGAGTGGAGAGCAGTACGTC. Residues: CASSLSGASGSGEQYV.